One sample yielded the 2 T cell receptor beta chains listed below, sequenced in a study of T cell repertoires in cytomegalovirus infection (dated by TCRdb to about 2019). The sequencer listed for this sample is Illumina HiSeq 1500. The public sequencing data were trimmed at Q25 with fastp and processed into clonotypes with MiXCR by TCRdb, which kept only in-frame beta chains. Duplicate CDR3 protein sequences are folded into a single record with the most common DNA and genes. Recorded for this sample are around 190,000 distinct CDR3 sequences; approximately 15% of them occurred a single time. 27% of the sample goes to the ten largest clones. The sequencing input was PBMCs. The receptors here all came from a human donor in good health (CMV status not recorded). Some clones in this sample may be carry-over from other donors' samples.

The chain links TRBV28 to TRBJ2-3; D is unclear. Looked up from germline, CDR1 is MDHEN and CDR2 is SYDVKM. Deletions cut 8 bases from V and 1 base from J, with 13 bases between. The CDR3 totals 14 residues. As DNA, the CDR3 is TGTGCCAGCGGCGAGGAGTCGCGCACAGATACGCAGTATTTT. Its translation is CASGEESRTDTQYF.

V and J are TRBV5-5 and TRBJ2-7; no firm D call. Germline CDR1 reads SGHKS; CDR2 reads YYEKEE (reference sequence). The germline V and J ends were trimmed by 3 bases and 1 base, with 8 bases remaining between them. This CDR3 is built from 13 residues. CDR3 protein: CASSSDTSYEQYF. CDR3 sequence (DNA): TGTGCCAGCAGCTCCGACACGTCCTACGAGCAGTACTTC.